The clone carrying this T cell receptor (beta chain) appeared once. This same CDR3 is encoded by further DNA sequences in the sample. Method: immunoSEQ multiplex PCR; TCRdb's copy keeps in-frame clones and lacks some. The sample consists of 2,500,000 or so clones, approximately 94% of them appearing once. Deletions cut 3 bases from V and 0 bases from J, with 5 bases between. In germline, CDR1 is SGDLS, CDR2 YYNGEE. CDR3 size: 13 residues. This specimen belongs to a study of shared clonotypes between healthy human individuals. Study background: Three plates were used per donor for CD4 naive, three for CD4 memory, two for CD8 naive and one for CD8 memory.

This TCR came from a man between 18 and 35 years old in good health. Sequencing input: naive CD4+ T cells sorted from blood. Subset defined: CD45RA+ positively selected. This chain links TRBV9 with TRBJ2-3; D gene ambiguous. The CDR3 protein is CASSAPSTDTQYF. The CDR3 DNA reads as TGTGCCAGCAGCGCCCCGAGCACAGATACGCAGTATTTT.